The next 19 T cell receptor beta chains were all read from a single sample in a study of T cells after yellow fever vaccination. In TCRdb, the 5' RACE reads were re-called with MiXCR into one record per CDR3 protein. The sample carries roughly 180,000 distinct CDR3 sequences, about 6% recorded once. This specimen was CD4+ T cells sorted from PBMCs, taken on the day of the first yellow fever vaccination. The source of these receptors is a man aged 18 to 30 who received the YFV17D yellow fever vaccine.

The chain has TRBV28 and TRBJ1-4; weak D call: TRBD1 (5 bases). V lost 7 bases and J lost 4, with 10 bases in between. Germline CDR1 and CDR2: MDHEN and SYDVKM. The CDR3 has 13 amino acids. CDR3 region: CASTDSVNEKLFF. As DNA, the CDR3 is TGTGCCAGCACCGACAGCGTTAATGAAAAACTGTTTTTT.

The chain recombines TRBV20-1 with TRBJ1-1; D remains unclear. Germline values: CDR1 DFQATT, CDR2 SNEGSKA (reference sequence). Trimming removed 7 bases at V and 1 base at J, with 7 bases between. This CDR3 comprises 11 residues. CDR3 sequence: CSVLGNTEAFF. Written as DNA, the CDR3 is TGCAGTGTTCTTGGGAACACTGAAGCTTTCTTT.

This clonotype was detected ten times or more. V is TRBV7-2 and J is TRBJ1-2; 9 bases align to TRBD1. Germline-derived CDR1 and CDR2 are SGHTA and FQGNSA. V lost 1 base and J lost 4; bases outside the gene matches: 7. The CDR3 extends over 16 amino acids. For the CDR3, the DNA is TGTGCCAGCAGCTTAGGGGGCCGGGACAGGGCCTATGGCTACACCTTC. Residues: CASSLGGRDRAYGYTF.

This clonotype was observed a handful of times. As DNA, the CDR3 is TGCGCCAGCAGCCAAGGACTCAGGTCCGACAATCAGCCCCAGCATTTT. Amino acid sequence: CASSQGLRSDNQPQHF. This chain links TRBV4-3 with TRBJ1-5; D remains unclear. Germline CDR1 is LGHNA and CDR2 is YSLEER. This CDR3 has 16 amino acids. Trimming removed 1 base at V and 3 bases at J, with 13 bases between.

The V gene is TRBV7-2, the J gene TRBJ1-1; D is unclear. This CDR3 spans 16 amino acids. CDR1 is SGHTA, CDR2 FQGNSA, per germline. V lost 5 bases to trimming and J lost 5 bases, with 21 bases between them. The CDR3 loop is CASSPRAGYDRTEAFF. The CDR3 DNA follows: TGTGCCAGCAGCCCCCGGGCGGGGTACGATCGGACTGAAGCTTTCTTT. Full variable domain (remainder filled in from reference TRBV7-2 and TRBJ1-1): GAGVSQSPSNKVTEKGKDVELRCDPISGHTALYWYRQSLGQGLEFLIYFQGNSAPDKSGLPSDRFSAERTGGSVSTLTIQRTQQEDSAVYLCASSPRAGYDRTEAFFGQGTRLTVV.

This clonotype was seen more than once but under ten times. In DNA form, the CDR3 reads TGCGCCAGCAGTCTGGCTGGGACTAGGAGTCTTAATGAGCAGTTCTTC. This sequence encodes CASSLAGTRSLNEQFF. The rearrangement links TRBV5-1 to TRBJ2-1; TRBD2 agrees at 8 bases. Germline assignment: CDR1 SGHRS and CDR2 YFSETQ. The CDR3 is 16 residues long. J lost 7 bases, V lost 5 bases, and 14 bases had no gene match.

This clonotype was recorded at least ten times. The V call is TRBV3-1, the J call TRBJ2-1; perhaps TRBD2 as D (7 bases). This CDR3 contains 14 residues. The V and J ends lost 3 bases and 6 bases respectively, with 12 bases between them. CDR1 and CDR2 from the germline V gene are LGHDT and YNNKEL (reference sequence). The CDR3 region is CASSQRGGSNEQFF. CDR3 nucleotides: TGTGCCAGCAGCCAGAGGGGGGGATCCAATGAGCAGTTCTTC.

V is TRBV29-1 and J is TRBJ2-2, with 7 bases lining up with TRBD1. The CDR3 covers 15 residues. The V and J ends lost 6 bases and 7 bases, in that order; junction bases with no gene match: 14. Germline CDR1 and CDR2: SQVTM and ANQGSEA. CDR3 region: CSVVDRRNARGELFF. DNA of the CDR3: TGCAGCGTCGTGGACAGGAGAAACGCCCGCGGGGAGCTGTTTTTT.

This clonotype showed up many times. The chain links TRBV18 to TRBJ1-1; maybe TRBD1 (5 bases). The germline V and J ends were trimmed by 3 bases and 7 bases, with 9 bases remaining between them. Looked up from germline, CDR1 is KGHSH and CDR2 is LQKENI. This CDR3 is built from 12 residues. The CDR3 bases are TGTGCCAGCTCACCCATGACAGTTGAAGCTTTCTTT. Protein product: CASSPMTVEAFF.

The chain is built from TRBV21-1 and TRBJ2-7; TRBD1, the table's D call, was not compared with the DNA. TRBV21-1 is a documented pseudogene. CDR3 length: 13 residues. CDR3 coding DNA: TGTGCCAGAGAAGGTCTCAGGGACGGCGAGCAGTACGTC. Translated, it gives CAREGLRDGEQYV.

This clonotype was recorded at least ten times. This chain uses TRBV7-2 with TRBJ1-5, with D tentatively TRBD1 (5 bases). V lost 5 bases to trimming and J lost 5 bases, with 16 bases between them. CDR1 and CDR2 from the germline V gene are SGHTA and FQGNSA. The CDR3 is made up of 15 amino acids. The CDR3 region is CASSPHGGRDQPQHF. Written as DNA, the CDR3 is TGTGCCAGCAGCCCCCACGGGGGTCGAGATCAGCCCCAGCATTTT.

A remark on this clonotype: Just one base apart from a much larger clone, this may be a read error. The rearrangement joins TRBV24-1 to TRBJ2-1, with D possibly being TRBD2 (6 bases). Trimming stripped 9 bases from V and 8 bases from J, with 16 bases between. Germline V gives CDR1 KGHDR, CDR2 SFDVKD. This CDR3 has 13 residues. The CDR3 bases are TGTGCCACCCGTGCTCGGCGGGGCTATGAGCAGTTCTTC. It specifies CATRARRGYEQFF.

This clonotype has ten or more counts. The chain combines TRBV15 with TRBJ1-5; no reliable D call. V lost 3 bases to trimming and J lost 0 bases, with 9 bases between them. The CDR3 extends over 15 amino acids. Germline assignment: CDR1 LNHNV and CDR2 YYDKDF (reference sequence). Here the CDR3 reads CATSSSVYSNQPQHF. CDR3 DNA: TGTGCCACCAGCAGTTCAGTCTATAGCAATCAGCCCCAGCATTTT.

This clonotype was found many times. The rearrangement uses TRBV9 and TRBJ2-1; 7 bases are shared with TRBD1. Germline trimming cut 4 bases from V and 2 bases from J; bases unmatched to any gene: 6. This CDR3 is 15 amino acids long. Germline CDR1 is SGDLS and CDR2 is YYNGEE. The CDR3 spells CASSLRGGTYNEQFF. CDR3 in DNA: TGTGCCAGCAGCCTCAGAGGGGGCACCTACAATGAGCAGTTCTTC. The full variable domain, completed using reference TRBV9 and TRBJ2-1, is DSGVTQTPKHLITATGQRVTLRCSPRSGDLSVYWYQQSLDQGLQFLIQYYNGEERAKGNILERFSAQQFPDLHSELNLSSLELGDSALYFCASSLRGGTYNEQFFGPGTRLTVL.

There are many counts of this clonotype. The chain is built from TRBV7-7 and TRBJ2-3, with 8 bases lining up with TRBD1. Per the germline V gene, CDR1 is SSHAT and CDR2 is FNYEAQ (reference sequence). With 5 bases clipped from V and 2 bases from J, the junction kept 6 bases outside the gene matches. This CDR3 region has 15 residues. CDR3 nucleotide sequence: TGTGCCAGCAGCCCGGGACAGGCCCTCACAGATACGCAGTATTTT. Amino acid sequence: CASSPGQALTDTQYF.

This clonotype showed up just a few times. J is TRBJ1-1 and V is TRBV5-1; tentative D call: TRBD1 (6 bases). Per the germline V gene, CDR1 is SGHRS and CDR2 is YFSETQ. The V gene lost 0 bases and the J gene lost 0 bases, with 9 bases spanning the gap. This CDR3 comprises 15 residues. The CDR3 sequence: CASSLEDSMNTEAFF. The CDR3 DNA is TGCGCCAGCAGCTTGGAGGACAGCATGAACACTGAAGCTTTCTTT. Full variable domain (missing parts from reference TRBV5-1 and TRBJ1-1): KAGVTQTPRYLIKTRGQQVTLSCSPISGHRSVSWYQQTPGQGLQFLFEYFSETQRNKGNFPGRFSGRQFSNSRSEMNVSTLELGDSALYLCASSLEDSMNTEAFFGQGTRLTVV.

The sample holds many counts of this clonotype. J is TRBJ2-5 and V is TRBV20-1; D possibly uses TRBD1 or TRBD2 (6 bases each). V lost 7 bases and J lost 5, with 20 bases in between. The CDR3 consists of 14 residues. Germline CDR1 and CDR2: DFQATT and SNEGSKA (reference sequence). The CDR3 loop reads CSGFRGPARETQYF. The CDR3 DNA is TGCAGTGGGTTCCGGGGGCCCGCTAGGGAGACCCAGTACTTC.

This chain connects TRBV12-3 or TRBV12-4 to TRBJ2-1, with 10 bases identical to TRBD2. This CDR3 has 16 residues. V was clipped by 6 bases and J by 5 bases; unmatched bases: 10. This CDR3 is CASSPHEAGGNNEQFF. Written as DNA, the CDR3 is TGTGCCAGCAGCCCCCACGAAGCGGGGGGGAACAATGAGCAGTTCTTC.

This clonotype was observed many times. The V and J genes are TRBV5-1 and TRBJ2-1; 7 bases align to TRBD2. Germline assignment: CDR1 SGHRS and CDR2 YFSETQ. CDR3 length: 16 residues. Germline trimming cut 2 bases from V and 6 bases from J; bases unmatched to any gene: 11. The CDR3, as DNA: TGCGCCAGCAGCTTAGGGTGGGGGACTAACACCAATGAGCAGTTCTTC. It is translated as CASSLGWGTNTNEQFF.